The 16 T cell receptor beta chains below come from one sample, sequenced in a study of human T cells and chemical hapten exposure (dated by TCRdb to the early 2020s). The time point tag for this specimen amounts to: pre-sensitization, week 0. The treatment or condition label on this specimen signifies: therapeutic diphenylcyclopropenone sensitization with weekly scalp DPC. Libraries were built with RACE. These reads were obtained on a NextSeq 500. The raw public data were reprocessed by TCRdb itself: fastp quality trimming at Q25, MiXCR clonotype calling, in-frame beta chains only. Rows with one shared CDR3 protein collapse into an entry with the most common genes and DNA. Present in this sample are 87,000 or so distinct CDR3 sequences, roughly 9.1% of which were seen just once. Around 3.6% of the sample is in the top ten clones. The source was whole blood, collected in connection with sensitization to the hapten diphenylcyclopropenone (DPC). The receptors come from a woman aged 40 to 50 with alopecia areata. Some clones in this sample may be carry-over from other donors' samples.

This clonotype was detected a few times. V is TRBV6-1 and J is TRBJ2-3; 9 nucleotides align to TRBD2. The ends lost 4 bases at V and 2 bases at J; junction bases unmatched: 13. The CDR3 is made up of 18 amino acids. Germline loops: CDR1 MNHNS, CDR2 SASEGT. The CDR3 is CASSVIIAGEGDTDTQYF. In DNA form, the CDR3 reads TGTGCCAGCAGTGTAATTATAGCGGGGGAGGGAGACACAGATACGCAGTATTTT.

This clonotype was seen more than once but under ten times. This chain connects TRBV7-9 to TRBJ1-1; D not resolved. The V end was cut by 3 bases, the J end by 4 bases, with 9 bases between. This CDR3 contains 13 residues. Germline lookup yields CDR1 SEHNR and CDR2 FQNEAQ (reference sequence). CDR3 nucleotides: TGTGCCAGCAGCTTCGACGGGTTCACTGAAGCTTTCTTT. This codes for CASSFDGFTEAFF. Combining the CDR3 with reference TRBV7-9 and TRBJ1-1 gives the whole variable domain DTGVSQNPRHKITKRGQNVTFRCDPISEHNRLYWYRQTLGQGPEFLTYFQNEAQLEKSRLLSDRFSAERPKGSFSTLEIQRTEQGDSAMYLCASSFDGFTEAFFGQGTRLTVV.

The chain uses TRBV18 and TRBJ2-7; D call uncertain. Germline CDR1 is KGHSH and CDR2 is LQKENI. The CDR3 sequence is 13 residues long. V gave up 4 bases and J gave up 6 bases, with 13 bases separating them. The CDR3 DNA sequence: TGTGCCAGCTCACTTAGGGTTGAAGCCGAGCAGTACTTC. Translation: CASSLRVEAEQYF.

This clonotype appeared a few times. The rearrangement joins TRBV7-2 to TRBJ2-2; D unresolved. V lost 2 bases, J lost 5 bases, and 15 bases lay in between. This CDR3 spans 16 amino acids. Germline values: CDR1 SGHTA, CDR2 FQGNSA. The CDR3 DNA reads TGTGCCAGCAGCTTAAGGCAGGTTATTCATACCGGGGAGCTGTTTTTT. Protein sequence: CASSLRQVIHTGELFF.

This chain links TRBV11-2 with TRBJ2-3; D possibly corresponds to TRBD2 (7 bases). The CDR3 has 15 residues. Per the germline V gene, CDR1 is SGHAT and CDR2 is FQNNGV. The V gene lost 1 base and the J gene lost 8 bases, with 16 bases spanning the gap. CDR3 amino acids: CASSLGPTGRGTQYF. For the CDR3, the DNA is TGTGCCAGCAGCTTAGGTCCTACAGGGAGGGGTACGCAGTATTTT.

In its sample, this clonotype was seen a few times. In DNA, the CDR3 is TGCAGCGTTGGGACCTTTAACTATGGCTACACCTTC. Its protein is CSVGTFNYGYTF. V usage is TRBV29-1 and J usage is TRBJ1-2; D is ambiguous. CDR3 length: 12 residues. Trimming stripped 4 bases from V and 1 base from J, with 7 bases between. CDR1 and CDR2 from the germline V gene are SQVTM and ANQGSEA.

V is TRBV30 and J is TRBJ1-1; no definite D call. Per germline, CDR1 GTSNPN and CDR2 SVGIG (reference sequence). The CDR3 totals 13 residues. Trimming took off 0 bases at V and 5 bases at J, with 10 bases between the two ends. This CDR3 is CAWSVVGWTEAFF. Here the CDR3 DNA reads TGTGCCTGGAGTGTAGTAGGTTGGACTGAAGCTTTCTTT.

This clonotype was counted between two and nine times. CDR3 bases: TGTGCCAGCAGTTACGCAACAGGGTCCGGAGAGACCCAGTACTTC. Translating gives CASSYATGSGETQYF. V is TRBV6-2 or TRBV6-3 and J is TRBJ2-5, with a possible D match to TRBD1 (6 bases). Deletions cut 2 bases from V and 4 bases from J, with 14 bases between. The germline CDR1 and CDR2 sequences are MNHEY and SVGEGT. The CDR3 is 15 amino acids.

This chain connects TRBV10-3 to TRBJ1-3; no definite D call. The CDR3 spans 13 residues. In germline, CDR1 is ENHRY, CDR2 SYGVKD. V lost 6 bases and J 7 bases, leaving 13 bases between the germline ends. DNA for the CDR3: TGTGCCATCAGAGGGAAGAGTGATAACACCATATATTTT. Amino acids: CAIRGKSDNTIYF.

This clonotype showed up just a few times. The chain recombines TRBV7-9 with TRBJ1-2; TRBD1 agrees at 9 bases. V dropped 5 bases and J dropped 8; count of bases not matched to a gene: 12. The CDR3 sequence is 15 residues long. From germline, CDR1 is SEHNR and CDR2 FQNEAQ (reference sequence). CDR3 nucleotide sequence: TGTGCCAGCAGCCCACGGGACAGGGATGGGGAAGGCTACACCTTC. Translation gives CASSPRDRDGEGYTF.

This rearrangement joins TRBV12-3 or TRBV12-4 to TRBJ1-5; D is unclear. This CDR3 spans 14 amino acids. The V end lost 1 base, the J end lost 1 base, and 5 bases lay between the germline ends. The CDR3 nucleotides read TGTGCCAGCAGTTTAGATAGGAGCAATCAGCCCCAGCATTTT. Its translation is CASSLDRSNQPQHF.

The table lists this clonotype with a few counts. The chain couples TRBV9 to TRBJ1-3; D gene uncertain. V lost 4 bases and J 0 bases, leaving 14 bases between the germline ends. The germline gives CDR1 SGDLS, CDR2 YYNGEE. This CDR3 region has 16 residues. The CDR3 loop reads CASSPTQRSSGNTIYF. In DNA form, the CDR3 reads TGTGCCAGCAGCCCAACCCAGAGGAGCTCTGGAAACACCATATATTTT.

V and J are TRBV21-1 and TRBJ1-1; the table's D gene call, TRBD1, was not cross checked with the DNA. TRBV21-1 is assigned pseudogene status. This CDR3 is built from 14 residues. The CDR3 here is CASIPGQGAAEAFF. DNA for the CDR3: TGTGCCAGCATCCCCGGACAGGGGGCGGCTGAAGCTTTCTTT.

The table lists this clonotype with a few counts. The chain recombines TRBV11-3 with TRBJ2-7, with 13 bases identical to TRBD2. Losses at the gene ends were 2 bases for V and 5 bases for J; bases not matched to a gene: 3. The CDR3 extends over 15 amino acids. CDR1 SGHNT and CDR2 YENEEA come from the germline V gene. In DNA form, the CDR3 reads TGTGCCAGCAGCTTAAGCGGGACTAGCGGGGACGAGCAGTACTTC. The encoded protein is CASSLSGTSGDEQYF. The full variable domain, rest sourced from reference TRBV11-3 and TRBJ2-7, is EAGVVQSPRYKIIEKKQPVAFWCNPISGHNTLYWYLQNLGQGPELLIRYENEEAVDDSQLPKDRFSAERLKGVDSTLKIQPAELGDSAVYLCASSLSGTSGDEQYFGPGTRLTVT.

This chain connects TRBV19 to TRBJ2-2, with TRBD1 matching over 10 bases. Germline loops: CDR1 LNHDA, CDR2 SQIVND (reference sequence). The CDR3 runs 14 residues. Trimming removed 8 bases from V and 5 bases from J; junction bases left unmatched: 5. In DNA, the CDR3 is TGTGCCAGTCACGGACAGGGGGGAACCGGGGAGCTGTTTTTT. This sequence encodes CASHGQGGTGELFF. Filled out from reference TRBV19 and TRBJ2-2, the complete variable domain reads DGGITQSPKYLFRKEGQNVTLSCEQNLNHDAMYWYRQDPGQGLRLIYYSQIVNDFQKGDIAEGYSVSREKKESFPLTVTSAQKNPTAFYLCASHGQGGTGELFFGEGSRLTVL.

This clonotype has ten or more counts. This chain links TRBV2 with TRBJ2-7, with D possibly TRBD1 on 5 matching bases. The CDR3 consists of 16 residues. V was pared by 8 bases and J by 5 bases, with 25 bases between. The germline CDR1 and CDR2 sequences are SNHLY and FYNNEI. The CDR3 nucleotides are TGTGCCAGCCTCTCTCGGGCAGGGTCGTTAGTCGACGAGCAGTACTTC. Translated, it gives CASLSRAGSLVDEQYF.